This is a list of T cell receptor beta chains from one sample in a study of T-cell memory formation after mild COVID-19. Each CDR3 protein is one row after TCRdb ran MiXCR on the 5' RACE reads. In the table there are 250,000 to 300,000 distinct CDR3 sequences, 18% of which are singletons. Sequenced material: PBMCs or a T cell subset sorted from them (not recorded which). Receptors originate from a man aged 18 to 30 who had mild COVID-19 (a few samples of this study predate the infection). Cell type and time point are not known. Each CDR3 is given with its conserved first and last residue. Each record gives: D gene, V gene, clone size, J gene, CDR3 protein, CDR3 DNA. The D gene is left open where the match is weak. Some rows mark clone size as missing; the rest say once, few, many or name a class of expanded clone.

d_gene: NA
v_gene: TRBV12-3/TRBV12-4
abundance: few
j_gene: TRBJ1-1
CDR3aa: CASGGGVPRIEAFF
CDR3nt: TGTGCCAGCGGAGGGGGGGTCCCAAGGATTGAAGCTTTCTTT

d_gene: NA
v_gene: TRBV15
abundance: few
j_gene: TRBJ1-2
CDR3aa: CATSRGSDGYTF
CDR3nt: TGTGCCACCAGCAGAGGGTCCGACGGCTACACCTTC

d_gene: NA
v_gene: TRBV20-1
abundance: few
j_gene: TRBJ2-5
CDR3aa: CSARDITGNQETQYF
CDR3nt: TGCAGTGCTAGAGACATTACAGGGAACCAAGAGACCCAGTACTTC

d_gene: TRBD2
v_gene: TRBV20-1
abundance: NA
j_gene: TRBJ2-1
CDR3aa: CSAGPAGGRDNEQFF
CDR3nt: TGCAGTGCTGGACCCGCGGGGGGCCGGGACAATGAGCAGTTCTTC

d_gene: NA
v_gene: TRBV11-2
abundance: few
j_gene: TRBJ1-1
CDR3aa: CASSSLAGRVNTEAFF
CDR3nt: TGTGCCAGCAGCTCCTTGGCGGGGCGGGTGAACACTGAAGCTTTCTTT

d_gene: NA
v_gene: TRBV12-3/TRBV12-4
abundance: NA
j_gene: TRBJ2-3
CDR3aa: CASRSGAYTDTQYF
CDR3nt: TGTGCCAGCAGGTCAGGGGCCTACACAGATACGCAGTATTTT

d_gene: NA
v_gene: TRBV2
abundance: few
j_gene: TRBJ2-5
CDR3aa: CASTGDSQETQYF
CDR3nt: TGTGCCAGCACTGGGGACTCTCAAGAGACCCAGTACTTC

d_gene: TRBD1
v_gene: TRBV7-2
abundance: NA
j_gene: TRBJ1-4
CDR3aa: CASSLTRDSSSGLFF
CDR3nt: TGTGCCAGCAGCTTGACCCGGGACAGCTCTTCGGGACTGTTTTTT

d_gene: NA
v_gene: TRBV6-5
abundance: few
j_gene: TRBJ1-2
CDR3aa: CASSYGQLLFGGYTF
CDR3nt: TGTGCCAGCAGTTACGGACAGCTCCTTTTTGGTGGCTACACCTTC

d_gene: NA
v_gene: TRBV4-1
abundance: NA
j_gene: TRBJ2-5
CDR3aa: CASSHASETQYF
CDR3nt: TGCGCCAGCAGCCACGCTTCGGAGACCCAGTACTTC

d_gene: NA
v_gene: TRBV7-2
abundance: few
j_gene: TRBJ2-5
CDR3aa: CASRLAGSSGKTQYF
CDR3nt: TGTGCCAGCAGGTTGGCGGGGTCATCAGGAAAGACCCAGTACTTC

d_gene: NA
v_gene: TRBV5-5
abundance: NA
j_gene: TRBJ2-2
CDR3aa: CASSLSPSANTGELFF
CDR3nt: TGTGCCAGCAGCTTGTCCCCTAGCGCAAACACCGGGGAGCTGTTTTTT

d_gene: TRBD1
v_gene: TRBV6-5
abundance: once
j_gene: TRBJ1-2
CDR3aa: CASSLGQGTGYTF
CDR3nt: TGTGCCAGCAGTTTAGGACAGGGGACCGGATACACCTTC

d_gene: TRBD2
v_gene: TRBV3-1
abundance: few
j_gene: TRBJ2-2
CDR3aa: CASSQGRSLAFTGELFF
CDR3nt: TGTGCCAGCAGCCAAGGCCGCTCACTAGCGTTCACCGGGGAGCTGTTTTTT

d_gene: NA
v_gene: TRBV18
abundance: many
j_gene: TRBJ1-5
CDR3aa: CASSPSQVSNQPQHF
CDR3nt: TGTGCCAGCTCACCTTCACAGGTTAGCAATCAGCCCCAGCATTTT

d_gene: NA
v_gene: TRBV5-1
abundance: NA
j_gene: TRBJ2-1
CDR3aa: CASSFSDSSYNEQFF
CDR3nt: TGCGCCAGCAGCTTCTCCGACTCCTCCTACAATGAGCAGTTCTTC

d_gene: NA
v_gene: TRBV10-2
abundance: NA
j_gene: TRBJ2-5
CDR3aa: CASRRDRDGEQETQYF
CDR3nt: TGCGCCAGCAGGAGAGACCGGGACGGAGAACAAGAGACCCAGTACTTC

d_gene: TRBD1
v_gene: TRBV29-1
abundance: few
j_gene: TRBJ2-1
CDR3aa: CSVFRDRGGDEQFF
CDR3nt: TGCAGCGTTTTCCGGGACAGGGGCGGCGATGAGCAGTTCTTC

d_gene: NA
v_gene: TRBV6-2/TRBV6-3
abundance: NA
j_gene: TRBJ2-1
CDR3aa: CASSYSRPREQFF
CDR3nt: TGTGCCAGCAGTTACTCCCGCCCGCGGGAGCAGTTCTTC

d_gene: TRBD2
v_gene: TRBV11-2
abundance: once
j_gene: TRBJ2-5
CDR3aa: CASSSGTSGGETQYF
CDR3nt: TGTGCCAGCAGCTCGGGGACTAGCGGGGGTGAGACCCAGTACTTC

d_gene: NA
v_gene: TRBV7-3
abundance: few
j_gene: TRBJ2-3
CDR3aa: CASSLRRTTDTQYF
CDR3nt: TGTGCCAGCAGCTTACGGCGGACCACAGATACGCAGTATTTT

d_gene: NA
v_gene: TRBV10-3
abundance: NA
j_gene: TRBJ2-5
CDR3aa: CATLRELEETQYF
CDR3nt: TGTGCCACACTACGGGAGTTAGAGGAGACCCAGTACTTC

d_gene: TRBD1
v_gene: TRBV5-6
abundance: NA
j_gene: TRBJ2-3
CDR3aa: CASSLPDRGRTQYF
CDR3nt: TGTGCCAGCAGCTTACCCGACAGGGGACGTACGCAGTATTTT

d_gene: NA
v_gene: TRBV6-2/TRBV6-3
abundance: NA
j_gene: TRBJ2-3
CDR3aa: CASSYVGASDTQYF
CDR3nt: TGTGCCAGCAGTTACGTGGGGGCCTCAGATACGCAGTATTTT

d_gene: NA
v_gene: TRBV6-5
abundance: NA
j_gene: TRBJ1-1
CDR3aa: CASSFPGENTEAFF
CDR3nt: TGTGCCAGCAGTTTCCCAGGAGAGAACACTGAAGCTTTCTTT

d_gene: NA
v_gene: TRBV7-9
abundance: NA
j_gene: TRBJ1-3
CDR3aa: CASSPRDASFSGNTIYF
CDR3nt: TGTGCCAGCAGTCCCCGGGACGCCAGTTTCTCTGGAAACACCATATATTTT

d_gene: NA
v_gene: TRBV5-6
abundance: NA
j_gene: TRBJ2-5
CDR3aa: CASSLGDAQETQYF
CDR3nt: TGTGCCAGCAGCTTGGGGGACGCCCAAGAGACCCAGTACTTC

d_gene: NA
v_gene: TRBV14
abundance: few
j_gene: TRBJ2-3
CDR3aa: CASSQGLSGLKIDTQYF
CDR3nt: TGTGCCAGCAGCCAAGGCTTGTCGGGACTCAAAATTGATACGCAGTATTTT